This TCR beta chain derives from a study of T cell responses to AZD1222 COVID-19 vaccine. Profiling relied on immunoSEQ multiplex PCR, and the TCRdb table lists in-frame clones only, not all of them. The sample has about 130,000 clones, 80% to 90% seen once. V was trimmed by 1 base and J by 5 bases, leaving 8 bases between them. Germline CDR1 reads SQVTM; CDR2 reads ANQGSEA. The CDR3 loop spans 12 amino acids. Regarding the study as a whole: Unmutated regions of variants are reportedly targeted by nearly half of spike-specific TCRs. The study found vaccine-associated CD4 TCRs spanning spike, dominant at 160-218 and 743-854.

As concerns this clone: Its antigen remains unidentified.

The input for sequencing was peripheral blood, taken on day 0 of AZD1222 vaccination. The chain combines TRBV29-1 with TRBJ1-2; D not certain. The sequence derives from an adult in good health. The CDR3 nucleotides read TGCAGCGTTGAAGGGGTCCGATATGGCTACACCTTC. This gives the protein CSVEGVRYGYTF.